Each of the 3 T cell receptor delta chains below was sequenced from the same sample in a study of gamma-delta chains in newborns, infants, children (dated by TCRdb to the late 2010s). These reads were obtained on an Illumina MiSeq. For TCRdb, the public reads were processed anew by CATT, and duplicate DNA sequences were folded into one row. The sample table lists 5,700 or so delta-chain clones, about 2.7% of them with a count of one. The ten largest account for about 16% of the sample. Sequencing was done on a sample of blood. The receptors were sampled from a child who was a newborn, infant or young child, either healthy, febrile or measles-vaccinated (not recorded which).

For this clone: An end of the junction does not agree with germline; a read error may underlie this. This chain connects TRDV2 to TRDJ3; 9 bases are a match to TRDD3. Germline CDR1 and CDR2: GEAIGNYY and EKD. The CDR3 contains 21 residues. CDR3 amino acids: CACDDVLGDASSSRDTRQMFF. The CDR3 region has the DNA TGTGCCTGTGACGATGTACTGGGGGACGCGTCTAGCTCCCGGGACACCCGACAGATGTTTTTC.

The table lists this clone with a few counts. This may come from a read error, since a much larger clone is one base off. This chain uses TRDV2 with TRDJ3; TRDD3 agrees at 11 bases. Germline V CDR1 and CDR2: GEAIGNYY, EKD. This CDR3 is 19 amino acids long. CDR3 protein: CACDTVLGDTRWDTRQIFF. The CDR3 DNA follows: TGTGCCTGTGACACCGTTTTGGGGGATACGCGGTGGGACACCCGACAGATATTTTTC.

On this clone itself: This DNA's translation differs at residue 10 from TCRdb's protein, which comes from a much larger clone; a read error is likely, and the protein shown is translated from the DNA. The chain links TRDV2 to TRDJ3; TRDD3 matches 7 bases. Per the germline V gene, CDR1 is GEAIGNYY and CDR2 is EKD. This CDR3 contains 17 residues. The CDR3 spells CACDTTGAACDTRQMFF. Here the CDR3 DNA reads TGTGCCTGTGACACCACTGGGGCCGCCTGTGACACCCGACAGATGTTTTTC.